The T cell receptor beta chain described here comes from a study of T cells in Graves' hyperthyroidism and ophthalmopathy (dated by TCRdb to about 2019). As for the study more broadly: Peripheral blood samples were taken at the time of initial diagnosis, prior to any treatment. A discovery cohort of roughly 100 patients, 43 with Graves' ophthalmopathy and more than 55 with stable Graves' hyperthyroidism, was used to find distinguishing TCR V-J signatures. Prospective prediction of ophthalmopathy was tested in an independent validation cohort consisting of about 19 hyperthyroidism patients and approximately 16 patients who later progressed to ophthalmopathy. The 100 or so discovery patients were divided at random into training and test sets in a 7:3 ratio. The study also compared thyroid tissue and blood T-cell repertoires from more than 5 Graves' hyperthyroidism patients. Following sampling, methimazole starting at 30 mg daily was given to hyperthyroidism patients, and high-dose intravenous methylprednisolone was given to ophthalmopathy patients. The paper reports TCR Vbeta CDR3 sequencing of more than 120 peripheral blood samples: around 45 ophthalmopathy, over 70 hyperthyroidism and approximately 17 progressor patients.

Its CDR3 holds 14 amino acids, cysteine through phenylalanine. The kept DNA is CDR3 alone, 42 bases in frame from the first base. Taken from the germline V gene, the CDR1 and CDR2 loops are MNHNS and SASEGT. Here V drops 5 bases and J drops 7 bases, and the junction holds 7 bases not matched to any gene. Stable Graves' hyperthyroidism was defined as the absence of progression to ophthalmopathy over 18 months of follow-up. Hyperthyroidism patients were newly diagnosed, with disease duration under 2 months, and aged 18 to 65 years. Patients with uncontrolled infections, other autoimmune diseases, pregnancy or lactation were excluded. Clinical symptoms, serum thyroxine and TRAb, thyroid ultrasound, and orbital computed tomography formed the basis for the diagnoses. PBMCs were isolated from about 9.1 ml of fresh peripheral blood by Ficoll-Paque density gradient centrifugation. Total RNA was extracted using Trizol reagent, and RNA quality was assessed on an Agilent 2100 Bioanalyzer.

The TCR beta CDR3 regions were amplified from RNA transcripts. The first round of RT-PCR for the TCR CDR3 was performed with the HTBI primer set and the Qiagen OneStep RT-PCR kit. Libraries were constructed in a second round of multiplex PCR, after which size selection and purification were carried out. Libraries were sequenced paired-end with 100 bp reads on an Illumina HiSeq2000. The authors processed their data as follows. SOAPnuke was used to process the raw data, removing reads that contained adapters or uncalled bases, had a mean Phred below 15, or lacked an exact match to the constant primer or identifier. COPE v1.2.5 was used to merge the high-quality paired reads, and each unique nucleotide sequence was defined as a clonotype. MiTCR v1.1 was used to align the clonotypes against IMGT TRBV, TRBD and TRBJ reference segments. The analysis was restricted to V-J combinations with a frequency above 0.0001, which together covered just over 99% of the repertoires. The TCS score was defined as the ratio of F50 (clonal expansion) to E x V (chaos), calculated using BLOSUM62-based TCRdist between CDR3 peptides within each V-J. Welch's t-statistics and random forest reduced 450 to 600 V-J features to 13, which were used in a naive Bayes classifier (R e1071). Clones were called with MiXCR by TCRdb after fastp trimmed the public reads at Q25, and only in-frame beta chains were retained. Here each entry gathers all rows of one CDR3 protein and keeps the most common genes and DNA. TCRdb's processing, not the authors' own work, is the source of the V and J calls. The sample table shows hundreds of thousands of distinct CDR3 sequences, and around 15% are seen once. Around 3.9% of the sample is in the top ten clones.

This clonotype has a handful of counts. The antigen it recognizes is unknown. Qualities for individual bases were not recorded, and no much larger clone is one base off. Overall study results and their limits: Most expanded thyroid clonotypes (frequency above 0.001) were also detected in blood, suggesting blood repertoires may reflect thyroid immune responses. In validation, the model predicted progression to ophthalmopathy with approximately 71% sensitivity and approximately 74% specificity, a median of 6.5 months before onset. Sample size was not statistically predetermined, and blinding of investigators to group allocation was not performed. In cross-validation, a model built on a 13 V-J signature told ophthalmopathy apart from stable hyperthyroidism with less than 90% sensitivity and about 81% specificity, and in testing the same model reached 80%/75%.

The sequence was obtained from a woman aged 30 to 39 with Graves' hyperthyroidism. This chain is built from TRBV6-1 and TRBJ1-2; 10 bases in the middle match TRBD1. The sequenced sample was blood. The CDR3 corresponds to CASSYAGQGPGYTF. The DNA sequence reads TGTGCCAGCAGTTACGCGGGACAGGGGCCTGGCTACACCTTC.